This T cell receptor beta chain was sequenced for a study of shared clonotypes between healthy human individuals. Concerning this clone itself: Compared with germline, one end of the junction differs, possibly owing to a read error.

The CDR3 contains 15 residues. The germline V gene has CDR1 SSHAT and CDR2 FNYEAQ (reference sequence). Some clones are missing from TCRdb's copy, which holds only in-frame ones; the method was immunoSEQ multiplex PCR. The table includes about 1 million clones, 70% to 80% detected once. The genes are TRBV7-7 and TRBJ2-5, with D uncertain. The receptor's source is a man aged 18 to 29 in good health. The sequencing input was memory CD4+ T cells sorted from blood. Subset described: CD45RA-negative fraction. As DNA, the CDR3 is TGTGCTAGCAGCTTAGGTCGAACACAGCAAGAGACCCAGTACTTC. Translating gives CASSLGRTQQETQYF.